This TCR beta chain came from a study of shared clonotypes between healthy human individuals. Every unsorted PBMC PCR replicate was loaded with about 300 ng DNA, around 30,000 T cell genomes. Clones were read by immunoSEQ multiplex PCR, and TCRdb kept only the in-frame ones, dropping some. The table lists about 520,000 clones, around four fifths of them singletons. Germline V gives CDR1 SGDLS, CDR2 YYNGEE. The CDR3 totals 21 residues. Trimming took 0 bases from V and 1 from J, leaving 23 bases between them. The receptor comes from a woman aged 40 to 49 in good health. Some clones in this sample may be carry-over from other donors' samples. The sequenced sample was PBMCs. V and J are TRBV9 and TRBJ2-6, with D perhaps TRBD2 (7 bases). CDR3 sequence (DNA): TGTGCCAGCAGCGTAGGTTATCGGCGGGGGACAACTAGTTCTGGGGCCAACGTCCTGACTTTC. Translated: CASSVGYRRGTTSSGANVLTF.